This T cell receptor (beta chain) was identified during a study of blood T cell repertoires in COVID-19 (dated by TCRdb to 2018 to 2021). At the level of the whole study: Samples covering the acute and convalescent phases of COVID-19 were provided by collaborators in the United States, Italy and Spain. The prospective study material was composed of cDNA or gDNA derived from T cells, B-cell-depleted T cells, or PBMCs. Deeply sampled blood TCRbeta repertoires from subjects exposed to, actively infected with, or recovered from COVID-19 were included in the dataset. A freely available public database, intended as a resource for researchers studying the immune response to SARS-CoV-2, is where the repertoires were released. The samples were drawn from two sources: the first 160 participants of the ongoing ImmuneRACE study, and about 1,300 subjects contributed by 6 global collaborators. Nearly every sample came with metadata listing a de-identified subject ID, COVID-19 status, age in years and sex. HLA class I and class II types, where available, came from metadata supplied by the sample provider rather than from assay-based typing. The research as a whole found: Clinical and demographic metadata were provided uncurated, with the amount varying by source and participant.

The collaborating institutions used their own protocols to collect whole blood in K2EDTA tubes. Collaborator samples were shipped for TCRbeta analysis as frozen whole blood, isolated PBMCs, or DNA extracted from either sample type. TCRbeta CDR3 regions were amplified from genomic DNA by means of the immunoSEQ Assay, a bias-controlled multiplex PCR. From the authors' description of their analysis: The number of nucleated cells in each sample was estimated from the amplification of reference gene primers within the assay. To quantify the absolute abundance of each unique TCRbeta CDR3 rearrangement, sequence reads were collapsed and filtered. For each sample, productive Simpson clonality was calculated as the square root of Simpson's diversity index over productive rearrangements. As stored in TCRdb, this immuneACCESS dataset retains in-frame rearrangements with V and J assigned. A fraction of the clones does not appear; measured against another copy, unresolved V genes explain less than half of the discrepancy, and the remainder lacks a known reason. V, J and clone size reflect that table, while D and trimming were determined from the DNA. Recorded for this sample are about 200,000 clones; roughly 86% of them occurred a single time. The ten largest account for about 7.3% of the sample.

The CDR1 and CDR2 encoded by the germline V gene are MNHEY and SVGAGI. Including the terminal cysteine and phenylalanine, the CDR3 comprises 14 residues. This entry keeps only the CDR3 DNA: 42 bases, framed from base 1. The junction shows trimming of 7 bases on V and 2 bases on J, and the gene matches do not reach 4 bases of it. This clone showed up just once. Its antigen target is currently unknown. No base qualities exist here, and no much larger clone lies one base off it. This clonotype originated in a woman between 45 and 60 years old with active or convalescent COVID-19. The sequenced material came from peripheral blood. This receptor chain uses TRBV6-5 and TRBJ2-1, and 8 bases in between align with TRBD1. The CDR3 has the sequence CASTAGGAYNEQFF. In nucleotide form, the sequence is TGTGCCAGCACCGCAGGGGGCGCCTACAATGAGCAGTTCTTC.